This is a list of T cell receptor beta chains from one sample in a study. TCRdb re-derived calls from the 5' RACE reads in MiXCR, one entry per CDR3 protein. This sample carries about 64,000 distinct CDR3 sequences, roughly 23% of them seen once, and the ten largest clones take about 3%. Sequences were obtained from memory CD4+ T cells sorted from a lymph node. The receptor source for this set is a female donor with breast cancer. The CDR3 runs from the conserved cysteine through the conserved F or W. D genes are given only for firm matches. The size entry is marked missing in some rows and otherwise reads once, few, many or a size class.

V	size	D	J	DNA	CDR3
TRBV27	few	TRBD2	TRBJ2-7	TGTGCCAGCAGTCCCGCCCCGGGGCGGGAGGTTCGCGCCTACGAGCAGTACTTC	CASSPAPGREVRAYEQYF
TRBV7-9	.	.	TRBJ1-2	TGTGCCAGCAGCTCAGCGACGTTCTCCTACACCTTC	CASSSATFSYTF
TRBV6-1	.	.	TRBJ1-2	TGTGCCAGCAGTGACCCCCTGAGGCATGGCTACACCTTC	CASSDPLRHGYTF
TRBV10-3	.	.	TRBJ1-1	TGTGCCATCAAACGTTTTTTGCGCAGCGGGGATACCTCGAGTGAAGCTTTCTTT	CAIKRFLRSGDTSSEAFF
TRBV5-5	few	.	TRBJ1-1	TGTGCCAGCAGCTTATTTGGGACTGAAGCTTTCTTT	CASSLFGTEAFF
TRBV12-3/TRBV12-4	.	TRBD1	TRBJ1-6	TGTGCCAGCAGCCGAGGGGGCTGGTCACCCCTCCACTTT	CASSRGGWSPLHF
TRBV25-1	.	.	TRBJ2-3	TGTGCCAGCAGTCAGATGTCAAGGGGGTTCACAGATACGCAGTATTTT	CASSQMSRGFTDTQYF
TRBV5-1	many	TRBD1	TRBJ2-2	TGCGCCAGCAGCTTGGATGGGACAGGTCGCACCGGGGAGCTGTTTTTT	CASSLDGTGRTGELFF
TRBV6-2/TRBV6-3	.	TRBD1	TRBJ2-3	TGTGCCAGCAGATTCGACAGGGGCACAGATACGCAGTATTTT	CASRFDRGTDTQYF
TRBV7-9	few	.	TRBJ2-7	TGTGCCAGCAGCTCCCAGGGGGGCACATACGAGCAGTACTTC	CASSSQGGTYEQYF
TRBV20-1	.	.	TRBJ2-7	TGCAGTGCTCCTCGAGCGGTTAACTACGAGCAGTACTTC	CSAPRAVNYEQYF
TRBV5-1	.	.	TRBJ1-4	TGCGCCAGCAGCTTGGATGGGACGCCTAATGAAAAACTGTTTTTT	CASSLDGTPNEKLFF
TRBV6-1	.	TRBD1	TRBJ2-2	TGTGCCAGCAGGCCGGGACAGCATCTCACCGGGGAGCTGTTTTTT	CASRPGQHLTGELFF
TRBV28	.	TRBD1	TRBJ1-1	TGTGCCAGCAGTCAACAGACAGGGCCGGGCACTGAAGCTTTCTTT	CASSQQTGPGTEAFF
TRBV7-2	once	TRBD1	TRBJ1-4	TGTGCCAGCGGAACAGGGGGCGCGGAAAAACTGTTTTTT	CASGTGGAEKLFF
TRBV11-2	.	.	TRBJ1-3	TGTGCCAGCAGCTTAGACCGGTTCTCTGGAAACACCATATATTTT	CASSLDRFSGNTIYF
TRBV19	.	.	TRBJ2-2	TGTGCCAGTAGGACTATCGAATCCGGGGCCAGCACCGGGGAGCTGTTTTTT	CASRTIESGASTGELFF
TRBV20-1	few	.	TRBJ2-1	TGCAGTGCCGACGCCGATGAGCACTACAATGAGCAGTTCTTC	CSADADEHYNEQFF
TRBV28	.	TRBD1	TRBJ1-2	TGTGCCAGCAGCCGACCAGGGGGCATTGGCTACACCTTC	CASSRPGGIGYTF
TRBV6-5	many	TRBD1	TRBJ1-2	TGTGCCAGCAGTCCGGACAGGGACTATGGCTACACCTTC	CASSPDRDYGYTF
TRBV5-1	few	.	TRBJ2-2	TGCGCCAGCAGTCCAGGGGTTCTTAACACCGGGGAGCTGTTTTTT	CASSPGVLNTGELFF
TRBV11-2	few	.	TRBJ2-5	TGTGCCAGCAGCTTAACGGAGACCCAGTACTTC	CASSLTETQYF
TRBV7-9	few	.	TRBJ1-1	TGTGCCAGCAGCTTAGTAATTGAAGCTTTCTTT	CASSLVIEAFF
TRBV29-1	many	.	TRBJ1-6	TGCAGCGTTGCGAAGGAACTCAATTCACCCCTCCACTTT	CSVAKELNSPLHF
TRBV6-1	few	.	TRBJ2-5	TGTGCCAGCAGTCGGTACTCCGGGACAGGGACTAGGGAGACCCAGTACTTC	CASSRYSGTGTRETQYF
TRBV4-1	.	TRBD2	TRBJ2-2	TGCGCCAGCAGCCAAGGTTGGACTAGCGGGAGGGCCGCCGGGGAGCTGTTTTTT	CASSQGWTSGRAAGELFF
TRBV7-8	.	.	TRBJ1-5	TGTGCCAGCAGCTTGACCGGCCTCGGGGGGCTCAATCAGCCCCAGCATTTT	CASSLTGLGGLNQPQHF
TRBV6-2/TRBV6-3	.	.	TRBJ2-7	TGTGCCATCACCCCGGCAGGGTTAGCCTACGAGCAGTACTTC	CAITPAGLAYEQYF
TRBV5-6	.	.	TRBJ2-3	TGTGCCAGCAGCTTGGTCCGGCTTAGCACAGATACGCAGTATTTT	CASSLVRLSTDTQYF
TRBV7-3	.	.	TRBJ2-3	TGTGCCAGCAGCTTATCGGCCCAACCCACAGATACGCAGTATTTT	CASSLSAQPTDTQYF
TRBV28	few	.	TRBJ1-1	TGTGCCAGCAGTTCTCGGCTTTACACTGAAGCTTTCTTT	CASSSRLYTEAFF
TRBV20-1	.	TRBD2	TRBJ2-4	TGCAGTGCTAGTAGCGGGAGGTCTCTGGGGGACAAAAACATTCAGTACTTC	CSASSGRSLGDKNIQYF
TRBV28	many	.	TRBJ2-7	TGTGCCAGCAGACAACAAGACTCCTACGAGCAGTACTTC	CASRQQDSYEQYF
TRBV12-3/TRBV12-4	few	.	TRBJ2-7	TGTGCCAGCAGTTTAATGGGAGGGGGCGTCTACGAGCAGTACTTC	CASSLMGGGVYEQYF
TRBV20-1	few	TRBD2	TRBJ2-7	TGCAGTGCTCGACCACTAGCGGGAGTATGGGAGCAGTACTTC	CSARPLAGVWEQYF
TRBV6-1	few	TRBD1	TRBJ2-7	TGTGCCAGCATTCGGGACAGGGGGACCTACGAGCAGTACTTC	CASIRDRGTYEQYF
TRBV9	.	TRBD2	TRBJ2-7	TGTGCCAGCAGCGCGTCACCGACTAGCCTCGAGCAGTACTTC	CASSASPTSLEQYF
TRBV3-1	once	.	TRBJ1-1	TGTGCCAGCACCGACGGCGCAGGCACTGAAGCTTTCTTT	CASTDGAGTEAFF
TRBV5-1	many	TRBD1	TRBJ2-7	TGCGCCAGCAGCGGAGGACAGGGGGCCCACGAGCAGTACTTC	CASSGGQGAHEQYF
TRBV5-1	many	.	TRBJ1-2	TGCGCCAGCAGACCCTCCACAGGGAATAACTATGGCTACACCTTC	CASRPSTGNNYGYTF
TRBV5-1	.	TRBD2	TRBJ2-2	TGCGCCAGCAGCTTAGGACTAGCGGAGACCGGGGAGCTGTTTTTT	CASSLGLAETGELFF
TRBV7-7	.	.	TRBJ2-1	TGTGCTAGCAGCTTAGACAGGCAGGGCTACAATGAGCAGTTCTTC	CASSLDRQGYNEQFF
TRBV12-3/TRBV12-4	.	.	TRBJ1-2	TGTGCCAGCAGCCGAGAGGGACGGCTCTATGGCTACACCTTC	CASSREGRLYGYTF
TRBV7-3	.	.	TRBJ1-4	TGTGCCAGCAGCCAAAGGGTACACGGGATTTTT	CASSQRVHGIF
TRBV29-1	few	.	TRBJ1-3	TGCAGCGTTTGGACACCCAGCTCTGGAAACACCATATATTTT	CSVWTPSSGNTIYF
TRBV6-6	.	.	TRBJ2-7	TGTGCCAGCAGTCCACAATACGAGCATTACTTC	CASSPQYEHYF
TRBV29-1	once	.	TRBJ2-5	TGCAGCGTAGCTGAGGGGGAGACCCAGTACTTC	CSVAEGETQYF
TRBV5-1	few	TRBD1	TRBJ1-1	TGCGCCAGCAGCGGGGGGACAGGAGTCTTTTCAGAAGCTTTCTTT	CASSGGTGVFSEAFF
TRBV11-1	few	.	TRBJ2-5	TGTGCCAGCAGCTTACATCCCCCACGGACCCAAGAGACCCAGTACTTC	CASSLHPPRTQETQYF
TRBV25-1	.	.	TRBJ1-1	TGTGCCAGCAGCGACGTCCAAGAAGCTTTCTTT	CASSDVQEAFF
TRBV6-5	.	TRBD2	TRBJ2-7	TGTGCCAGCAGTCGGGGACTAGAGGGGGACGAGCAGGACTTC	CASSRGLEGDEQDF
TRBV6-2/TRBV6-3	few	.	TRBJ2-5	TGTGCCAGCCGTGTTGGCCAAGAGACCCAGTACTTC	CASRVGQETQYF
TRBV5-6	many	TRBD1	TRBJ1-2	TGTGCCAGCAGCCAGACCGGGACAGGGGGCTATGGCTACACCTTC	CASSQTGTGGYGYTF
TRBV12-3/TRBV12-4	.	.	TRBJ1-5	TGTGCCAGCAGTCCCCGCTGGGAGTCGACAGGTCAGCCCCAGCATTTT	CASSPRWESTGQPQHF
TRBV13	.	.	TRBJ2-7	TGTGCCAGCAGCCCACCTTGGGGGGAGCAGTACTTC	CASSPPWGEQYF